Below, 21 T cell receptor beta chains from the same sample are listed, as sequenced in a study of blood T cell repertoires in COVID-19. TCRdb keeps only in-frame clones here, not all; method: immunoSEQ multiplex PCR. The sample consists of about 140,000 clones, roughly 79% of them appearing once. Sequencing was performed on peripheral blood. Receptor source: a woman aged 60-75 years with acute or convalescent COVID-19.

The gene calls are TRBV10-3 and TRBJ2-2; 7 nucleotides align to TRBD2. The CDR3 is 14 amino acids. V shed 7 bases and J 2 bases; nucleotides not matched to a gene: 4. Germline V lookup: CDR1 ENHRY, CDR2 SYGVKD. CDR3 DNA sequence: TGTGCCATCAAAGCGGGGACTAACACCGGGGAGCTGTTTTTT. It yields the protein CAIKAGTNTGELFF.

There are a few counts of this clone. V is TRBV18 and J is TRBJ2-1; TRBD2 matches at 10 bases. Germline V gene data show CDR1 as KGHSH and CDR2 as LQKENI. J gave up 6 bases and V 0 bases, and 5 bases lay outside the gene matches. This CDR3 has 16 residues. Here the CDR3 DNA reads TGTGCCAGCTCACCACCTCTCAGCGGGAGGGTCAATGAGCAGTTCTTC. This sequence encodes CASSPPLSGRVNEQFF.

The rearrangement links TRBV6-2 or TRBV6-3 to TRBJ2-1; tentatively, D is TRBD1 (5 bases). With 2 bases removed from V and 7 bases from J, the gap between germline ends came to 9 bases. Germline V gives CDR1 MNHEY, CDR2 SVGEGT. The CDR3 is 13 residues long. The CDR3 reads CASSYRRANEQFF. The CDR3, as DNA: TGTGCCAGCAGTTACCGCAGGGCTAATGAGCAGTTCTTC.

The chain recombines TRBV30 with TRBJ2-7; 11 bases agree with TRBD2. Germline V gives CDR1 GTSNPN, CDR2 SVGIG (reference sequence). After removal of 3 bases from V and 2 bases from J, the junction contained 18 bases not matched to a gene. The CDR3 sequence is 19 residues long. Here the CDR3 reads CAWSVSTSGSPARTYEQYF. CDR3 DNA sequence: TGTGCCTGGAGCGTGTCTACTAGCGGGAGTCCGGCCCGAACCTACGAGCAGTACTTC.

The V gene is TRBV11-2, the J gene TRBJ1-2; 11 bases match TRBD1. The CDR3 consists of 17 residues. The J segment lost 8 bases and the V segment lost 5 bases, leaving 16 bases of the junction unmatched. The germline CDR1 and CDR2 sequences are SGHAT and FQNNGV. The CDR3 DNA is TGTGCCAGCAGCCATGGGACAGGGGGTGCCCCCTTTGGGGGCTACACCTTC. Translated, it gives CASSHGTGGAPFGGYTF.

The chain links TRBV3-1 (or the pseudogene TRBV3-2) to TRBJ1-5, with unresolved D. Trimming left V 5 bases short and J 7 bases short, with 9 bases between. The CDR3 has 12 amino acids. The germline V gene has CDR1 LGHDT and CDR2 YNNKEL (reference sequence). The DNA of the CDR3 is TGTGCCAGCAGCTTAGGAGTCCAGCCCCAGCATTTT. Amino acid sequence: CASSLGVQPQHF.

The CDR3 sequence is CASSLRSGRGADTQYF. CDR3 in DNA: TGTGCCAGCAGCTTAAGGAGCGGGAGGGGGGCAGATACGCAGTATTTT. The V gene is TRBV7-2, the J gene TRBJ2-3; 10 bases fit TRBD2. The germline V gene encodes CDR1 SGHTA and CDR2 FQGNSA. J was trimmed by 4 bases and V by 2 bases; bases with no gene match: 6. The CDR3 is 16 amino acids.

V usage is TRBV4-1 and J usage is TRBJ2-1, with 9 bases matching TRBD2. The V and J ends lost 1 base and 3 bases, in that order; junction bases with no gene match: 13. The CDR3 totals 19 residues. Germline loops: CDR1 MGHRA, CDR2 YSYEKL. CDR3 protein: CASSQVGPLAGKNYNEQFF. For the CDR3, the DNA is TGCGCCAGCAGCCAAGTAGGTCCGCTAGCGGGAAAGAACTACAATGAGCAGTTCTTC.

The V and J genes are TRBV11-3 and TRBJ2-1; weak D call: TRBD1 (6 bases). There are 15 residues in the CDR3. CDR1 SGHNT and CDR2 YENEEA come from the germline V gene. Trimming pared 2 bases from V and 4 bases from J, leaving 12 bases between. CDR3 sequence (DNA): TGTGCCAGCAGCTTATCAACAGGGAAATACAATGAGCAGTTCTTC. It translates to CASSLSTGKYNEQFF.

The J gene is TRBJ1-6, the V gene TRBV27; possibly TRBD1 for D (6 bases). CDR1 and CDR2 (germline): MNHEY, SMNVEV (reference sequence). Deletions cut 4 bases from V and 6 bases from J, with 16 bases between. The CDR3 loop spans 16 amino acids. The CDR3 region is CASSSLIGQRNSPLHF. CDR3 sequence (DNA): TGTGCCAGCAGTTCTCTCATTGGACAGCGTAATTCACCCCTCCACTTT.

CDR3: CASSMGLAYEQFF. The DNA of the CDR3 is TGTGCCAGCAGCATGGGACTAGCGTATGAGCAGTTCTTC. The chain couples TRBV3-1 (or the pseudogene TRBV3-2) to TRBJ2-1; 10 bases line up with TRBD2. CDR3 length: 13 residues. V gave up 5 bases and J gave up 8 bases; unmatched junction bases: 3. CDR1 is LGHDT and CDR2 is YNNKEL in the germline V gene (reference sequence).

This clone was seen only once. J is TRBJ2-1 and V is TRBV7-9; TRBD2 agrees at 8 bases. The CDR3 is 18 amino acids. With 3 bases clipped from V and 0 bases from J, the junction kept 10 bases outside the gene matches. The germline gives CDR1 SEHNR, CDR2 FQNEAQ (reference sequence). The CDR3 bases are TGTGCCAGCAGCTTTTCTTCTAAGCGGGGGAGCTCCTACAATGAGCAGTTCTTC. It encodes CASSFSSKRGSSYNEQFF.

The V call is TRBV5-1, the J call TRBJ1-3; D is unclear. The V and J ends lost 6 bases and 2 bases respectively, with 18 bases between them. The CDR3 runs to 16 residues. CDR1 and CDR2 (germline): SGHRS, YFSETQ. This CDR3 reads CASKGGWPSAGNTIYF. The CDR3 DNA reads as TGCGCCAGCAAGGGCGGGTGGCCGAGCGCTGGAAACACCATATATTTT.

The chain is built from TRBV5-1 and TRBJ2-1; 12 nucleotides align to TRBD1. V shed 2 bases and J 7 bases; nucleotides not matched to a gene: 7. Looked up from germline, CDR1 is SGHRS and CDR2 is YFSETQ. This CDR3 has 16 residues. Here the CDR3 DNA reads TGCGCCAGCAGCTTCACCGGGACAGGGGGCAGGAATGAGCAGTTCTTC. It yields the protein CASSFTGTGGRNEQFF.

The CDR3 loop is CASTQTGALSGNTIYF. Here the CDR3 DNA reads TGTGCCAGCACCCAGACAGGGGCCCTCTCTGGAAACACCATATATTTT. V and J are TRBV6-4 and TRBJ1-3, with 8 bases matching TRBD1. The germline V gene encodes CDR1 MRHNA and CDR2 SNTAGT. This CDR3 is built from 16 residues. J was trimmed by 0 bases and V by 7 bases; bases with no gene match: 8.

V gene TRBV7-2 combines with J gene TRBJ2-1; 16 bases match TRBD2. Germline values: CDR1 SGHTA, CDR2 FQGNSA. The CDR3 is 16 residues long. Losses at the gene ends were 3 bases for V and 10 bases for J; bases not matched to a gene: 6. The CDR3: CASSFPGTSGRDEQFF. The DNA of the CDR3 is TGTGCCAGCAGCTTCCCCGGGACTAGCGGGAGGGACGAGCAGTTCTTC.

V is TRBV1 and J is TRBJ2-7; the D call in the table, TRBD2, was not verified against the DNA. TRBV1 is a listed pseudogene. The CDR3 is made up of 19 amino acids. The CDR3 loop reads CTSSQVALLAGGFVYEQYF. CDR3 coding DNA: TGCACCAGCAGCCAAGTGGCATTGCTAGCGGGAGGTTTTGTCTACGAGCAGTACTTC.

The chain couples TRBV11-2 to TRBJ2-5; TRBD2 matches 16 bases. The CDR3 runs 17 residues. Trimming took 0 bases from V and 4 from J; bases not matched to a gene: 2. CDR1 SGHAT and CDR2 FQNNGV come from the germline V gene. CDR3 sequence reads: CASSLEGTSGRGETQYF. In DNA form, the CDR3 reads TGTGCCAGCAGCTTAGAAGGGACTAGCGGGAGGGGAGAGACCCAGTACTTC.

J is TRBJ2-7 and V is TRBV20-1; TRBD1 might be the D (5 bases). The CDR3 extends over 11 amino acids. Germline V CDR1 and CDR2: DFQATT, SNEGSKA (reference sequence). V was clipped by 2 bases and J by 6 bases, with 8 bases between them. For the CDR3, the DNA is TGCAGTGCTAGAAGACAGCGCGAGCAGTACTTC. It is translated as CSARRQREQYF.

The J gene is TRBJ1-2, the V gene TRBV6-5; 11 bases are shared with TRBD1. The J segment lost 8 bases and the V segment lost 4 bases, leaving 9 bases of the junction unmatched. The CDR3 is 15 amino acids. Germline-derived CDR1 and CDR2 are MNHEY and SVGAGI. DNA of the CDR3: TGTGCCAGCAGTTTTTGGACAGGGGGCGCGGAAGGCTACACCTTC. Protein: CASSFWTGGAEGYTF.

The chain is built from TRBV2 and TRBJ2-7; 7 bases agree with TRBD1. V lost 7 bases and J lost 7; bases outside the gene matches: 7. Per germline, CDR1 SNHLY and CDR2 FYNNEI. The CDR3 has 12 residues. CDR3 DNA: TGTGCCAGCAACACAGGGGTAGCTGAGCAGTACTTC. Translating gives CASNTGVAEQYF.